This TCR beta chain was sequenced in a study of blood T cells in healthy people across ages. Overall study findings and caveats: Age advanced and TCR beta diversity per million T cells fell, roughly linearly. Bulk PBMC profiling left naive and antigen-experienced comparisons inconclusive.

The second PCR ran about 6 to 11 cycles with a sample-barcoded 5' primer and J-beta primers. Each CDR3 protein is one row after TCRdb ran MiXCR on the 5' RACE reads. The repertoire has roughly 930,000 distinct CDR3 sequences, about 48% of them found once; the top ten carry around 15%. A remark on this clonotype: Its matching antigen is unknown. The junction departs from the called germline gene at one end, perhaps through a read error.

The germline V gene has CDR1 SGHRS and CDR2 YFSETQ. The CDR3 spans 14 residues. Source material: blood. The sequence came from a man under 40 in good health. The genes are TRBV5-1 and TRBJ1-2, with a possible D match to TRBD1 (6 bases). This chain's CDR3 is CASSFPGARYDYTF. As DNA, the CDR3 is TGCGCCAGCAGCTTCCCAGGGGCCCGCTATGACTACACCTTC.